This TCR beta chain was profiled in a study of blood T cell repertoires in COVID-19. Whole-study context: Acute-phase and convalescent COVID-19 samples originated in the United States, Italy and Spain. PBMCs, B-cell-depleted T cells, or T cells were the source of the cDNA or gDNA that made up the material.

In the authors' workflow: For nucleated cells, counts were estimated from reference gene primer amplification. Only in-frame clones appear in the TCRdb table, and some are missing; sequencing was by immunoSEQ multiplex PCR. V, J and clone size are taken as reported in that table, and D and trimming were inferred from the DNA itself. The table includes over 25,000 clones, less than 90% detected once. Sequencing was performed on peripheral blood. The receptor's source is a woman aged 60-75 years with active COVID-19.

As DNA, the CDR3 is TGTGCCAGCTCACCCTCGGTGACAGGGTTCGGCTCACCCCTCCACTTT. It yields the protein CASSPSVTGFGSPLHF. The chain has TRBV18 and TRBJ1-6; 7 bases fit TRBD1. From germline, CDR1 is KGHSH and CDR2 LQKENI. The CDR3 extends over 16 amino acids. V gave up 3 bases and J gave up 10 bases; unmatched junction bases: 12.